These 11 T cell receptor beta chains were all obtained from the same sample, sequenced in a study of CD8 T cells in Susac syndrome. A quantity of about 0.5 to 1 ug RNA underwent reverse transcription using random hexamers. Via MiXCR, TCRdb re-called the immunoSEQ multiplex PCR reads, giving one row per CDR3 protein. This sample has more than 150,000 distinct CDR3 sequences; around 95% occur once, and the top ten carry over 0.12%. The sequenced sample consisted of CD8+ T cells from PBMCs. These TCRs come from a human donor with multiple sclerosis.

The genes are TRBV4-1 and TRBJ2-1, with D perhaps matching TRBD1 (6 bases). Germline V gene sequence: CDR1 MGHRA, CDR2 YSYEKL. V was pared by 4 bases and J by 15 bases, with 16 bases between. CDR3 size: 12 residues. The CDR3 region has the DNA TGCGCCAGCAGCCCCGCAGGGGCACTTAGGTTCTTC. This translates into CASSPAGALRFF.

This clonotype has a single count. The CDR3 DNA is TGCGCCAGCAGCCAAGCGAGCTCTGGGGCCAACGTCCTGACTTTC. Translation: CASSQASSGANVLTF. The chain has TRBV4-1 and TRBJ2-6; D not certain. The CDR3 runs to 15 residues. V lost 1 base, J lost 0 bases, and 4 bases lay in between. CDR1 is MGHRA and CDR2 is YSYEKL in the germline V gene.

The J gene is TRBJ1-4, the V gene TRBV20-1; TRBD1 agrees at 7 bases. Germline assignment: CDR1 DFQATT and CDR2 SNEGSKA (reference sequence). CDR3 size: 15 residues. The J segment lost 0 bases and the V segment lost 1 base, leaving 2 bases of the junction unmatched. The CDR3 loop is CSARATGATNEKLFF. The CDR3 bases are TGCAGTGCTAGAGCAACAGGGGCAACTAATGAAAAACTGTTTTTT.

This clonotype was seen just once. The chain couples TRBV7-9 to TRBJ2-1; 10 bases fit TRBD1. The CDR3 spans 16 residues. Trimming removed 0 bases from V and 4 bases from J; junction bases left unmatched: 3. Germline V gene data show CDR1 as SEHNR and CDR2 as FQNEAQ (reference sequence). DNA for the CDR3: TGTGCCAGCAGCTTAGCGATGGGACAGGGGTACAATGAGCAGTTCTTC. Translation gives CASSLAMGQGYNEQFF.

CDR3 coding DNA: TGTGCCAGCAGCCTTTCGACAGGGGCTGGCTACACCTTC. The encoded protein is CASSLSTGAGYTF. The J gene is TRBJ1-2, the V gene TRBV11-3; 8 bases are a match to TRBD1. Germline CDR1 is SGHNT and CDR2 is YENEEA. The CDR3 is 13 amino acids. The junction had 6 bases not matched to a gene; V was cut back by 5 bases and J by 7 bases. Together with reference TRBV11-3 and TRBJ1-2, the CDR3 gives the full variable domain: EAGVVQSPRYKIIEKKQPVAFWCNPISGHNTLYWYLQNLGQGPELLIRYENEEAVDDSQLPKDRFSAERLKGVDSTLKIQPAELGDSAVYLCASSLSTGAGYTFGSGTRLTVV.

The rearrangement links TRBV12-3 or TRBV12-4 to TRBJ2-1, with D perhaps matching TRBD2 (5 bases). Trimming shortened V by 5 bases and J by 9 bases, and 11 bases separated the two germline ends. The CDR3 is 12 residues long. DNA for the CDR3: TGTGCCAGCAGTCCGGGAAGTACTGAGCAGTTCTTC. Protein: CASSPGSTEQFF.

CDR3 protein: CASSLDIQQETQYF. In nucleotides, the CDR3 is TGTGCCAGCAGCTTAGATATCCAGCAAGAGACCCAGTACTTC. The rearrangement joins TRBV7-9 to TRBJ2-5; D unresolved. CDR1 is SEHNR and CDR2 is FQNEAQ in the germline V gene (reference sequence). V was cut by 1 base and J by 2 bases, with 8 bases left in between. The CDR3 loop spans 14 amino acids.

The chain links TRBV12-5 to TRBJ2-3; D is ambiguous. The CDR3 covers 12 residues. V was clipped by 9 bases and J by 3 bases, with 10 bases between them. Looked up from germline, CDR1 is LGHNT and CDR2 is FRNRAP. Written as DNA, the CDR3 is TGTGCTAGCGCCGAGAGGACAGATACGCAGTATTTT. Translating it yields CASAERTDTQYF.

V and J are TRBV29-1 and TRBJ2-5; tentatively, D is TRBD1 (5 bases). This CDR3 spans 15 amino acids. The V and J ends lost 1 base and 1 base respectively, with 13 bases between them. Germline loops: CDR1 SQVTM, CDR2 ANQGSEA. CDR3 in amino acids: CSVEARRTLQETQYF. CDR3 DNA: TGCAGCGTTGAAGCTCGACGGACACTCCAAGAGACCCAGTACTTC.

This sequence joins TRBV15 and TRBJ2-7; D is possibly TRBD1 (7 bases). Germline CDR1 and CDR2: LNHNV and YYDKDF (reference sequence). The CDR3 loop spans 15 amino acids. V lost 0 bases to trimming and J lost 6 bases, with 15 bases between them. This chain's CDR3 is CATSRDWRGRGEQYV. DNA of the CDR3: TGTGCCACCAGCAGAGATTGGAGGGGGCGAGGCGAGCAGTACGTC.

The CDR3 sequence is CAWSLYTGSNTEAFF. The CDR3 bases are TGTGCCTGGAGTCTCTATACAGGTTCGAACACTGAAGCTTTCTTT. The chain has TRBV30 and TRBJ1-1; perhaps TRBD1 as D (5 bases). V gave up 2 bases and J gave up 1 base, with 14 bases separating them. Germline CDR1 reads GTSNPN; CDR2 reads SVGIG (reference sequence). The CDR3 extends over 15 amino acids.